Listed below are T cell receptor beta chains from one sample, sequenced in a study of T-cell reconstitution after alpha-beta-depleted transplantation in children. Each CDR3 protein is one row after TCRdb ran MiXCR on the PCR reads. In the table there are hundreds of thousands of distinct CDR3 sequences, around 13% of which are singletons. Here the sequenced sample was PBMCs from the stem cell graft donor, taken from the stem cell graft. These receptors all come from a human donor who donated a stem cell graft to a child with acute lymphoblastic leukemia. CDR3s include the opening cysteine and the closing phenylalanine or tryptophan. A D gene is named only where the DNA matches it firmly. Expanded clones are given a class, and other clones once, few, many or no size at all.

CDR3,DNA,size,V,D,J
CASSGMGQGYHEQYF,TGCGCCAGCAGCGGGATGGGACAGGGGTACCACGAGCAGTACTTC,many,TRBV5-1,TRBD1,TRBJ2-7
CASSSPYRVEETQYF,TGTGCCAGCAGTTCCCCCTACAGGGTTGAAGAGACCCAGTACTTC,NA,TRBV28,NA,TRBJ2-5
CASSSPLRAASTDTQYF,TGCGCCAGCAGTTCCCCCCTGCGAGCGGCTAGCACAGATACGCAGTATTTT,many,TRBV5-1,NA,TRBJ2-3
CASSLELTRGRELFF,TGTGCCAGCAGCTTAGAGTTGACTAGGGGACGGGAGCTGTTTTTT,many,TRBV13,NA,TRBJ2-2
CAISGTANYGYTF,TGTGCCATCAGTGGGACAGCCAACTATGGCTACACCTTC,many,TRBV10-3,NA,TRBJ1-2
CASSQGADTDTQYF,TGTGCCAGCAGCCAAGGGGCAGACACAGATACGCAGTATTTT,few,TRBV4-2,NA,TRBJ2-3
CASSDRGKPWTQYF,TGTGCCAGCAGCGACAGGGGAAAACCATGGACCCAGTACTTC,many,TRBV27,TRBD1,TRBJ2-5
CASSQAWGETQYF,TGCGCCAGCAGCCAAGCATGGGGTGAGACCCAGTACTTC,many,TRBV4-3,NA,TRBJ2-5
CASGFELAGAGELFF,TGCGCCAGCGGCTTTGAACTAGCGGGGGCCGGGGAGCTGTTTTTT,once,TRBV5-1,TRBD2,TRBJ2-2
CASSLTLTRGAERRHFF,TGTGCCAGCAGCCTTACCTTAACACGTGGGGCGGAACGTAGACACTTCTTC,NA,TRBV7-9,NA,TRBJ2-1
CASSLEEPSYNEQFF,TGTGCCAGCAGCTTGGAGGAACCCTCTTACAATGAGCAGTTCTTC,many,TRBV5-5,NA,TRBJ2-1
CASSFGDSNYGYTF,TGTGCCAGTAGTTTCGGAGACAGTAACTATGGCTACACCTTC,NA,TRBV19,NA,TRBJ1-2
CASSAGTGRETQYF,TGTGCCAGCAGCGCGGGGACAGGCAGAGAGACCCAGTACTTC,many,TRBV9,TRBD1,TRBJ2-5
CASSGGSVTEQYF,TGTGCCAGCAGCGGCGGGAGCGTAACCGAGCAGTACTTC,NA,TRBV11-2,TRBD2,TRBJ2-7
CASSLASGNTDTQYF,TGTGCCAGCAGCTTAGCTAGCGGGAACACAGATACGCAGTATTTT,many,TRBV7-2,TRBD2,TRBJ2-3
CASSSESWEQFF,TGTGCCAGCAGCTCCGAGAGTTGGGAGCAGTTCTTC,NA,TRBV7-6,NA,TRBJ2-1
CASSKGSGGGEQFF,TGTGCCAGCAGCAAAGGGTCAGGAGGCGGTGAGCAGTTCTTC,many,TRBV21-1,NA,TRBJ2-1
CASRRNSHEQFF,TGTGCCAGCAGGCGGAATAGTCATGAGCAGTTCTTC,many,TRBV27,NA,TRBJ2-1
CASSFQVIHEQFF,TGTGCCAGCAGCTTTCAGGTTATACATGAGCAGTTCTTC,many,TRBV7-9,NA,TRBJ2-1
CASSLQQGSDSPLHF,TGTGCCAGCAGCTTACAACAGGGGTCTGATTCACCCCTCCACTTT,NA,TRBV5-4,TRBD1,TRBJ1-6
CASNKREGNTGELFF,TGTGCCAGCAATAAGCGGGAAGGGAACACCGGGGAGCTGTTTTTT,many,TRBV27,TRBD2,TRBJ2-2
CASTYRLDLYNEQFF,TGTGCCAGCACTTACCGACTAGACCTGTACAATGAGCAGTTCTTC,many,TRBV6-5,NA,TRBJ2-1
CASSQAGPNTGELFF,TGCGCCAGCAGCCAAGCGGGGCCCAACACCGGGGAGCTGTTTTTT,many,TRBV4-3,NA,TRBJ2-2
CASSHYGGSSTEAFF,TGTGCCAGCAGCCATTATGGGGGTTCGAGCACTGAAGCTTTCTTT,many,TRBV13,NA,TRBJ1-1
CASSEGAGGAGELFF,TGTGCCAGCAGTGAAGGGGCAGGGGGTGCCGGGGAGCTGTTTTTT,NA,TRBV6-1,TRBD1,TRBJ2-2
CASSLGQTYEAFF,TGCGCCAGCAGCTTGGGACAGACCTATGAAGCTTTCTTT,NA,TRBV5-1,NA,TRBJ1-1
CSAKYRVREKLFF,TGCAGTGCCAAGTACAGGGTGCGCGAAAAACTGTTTTTT,many,TRBV20-1,NA,TRBJ1-4
CSASRAMSSYNEQFF,TGCAGTGCTAGCAGGGCAATGAGCTCCTACAATGAGCAGTTCTTC,many,TRBV20-1,NA,TRBJ2-1
CASSPDGGVYEQYF,TGTGCCAGCAGCCCGGACGGGGGGGTCTACGAGCAGTACTTC,few,TRBV6-1,TRBD2,TRBJ2-7
CSVGDGQGNEQYF,TGCAGCGTAGGAGACGGCCAGGGGAACGAGCAGTACTTC,many,TRBV29-1,NA,TRBJ2-7
CASSLDTSGANEQFF,TGTGCCAGCAGTTTAGATACTAGCGGGGCCAATGAGCAGTTCTTC,many,TRBV12-3/TRBV12-4,TRBD2,TRBJ2-1
CASRVDRVKDYGYTF,TGTGCCAGCAGAGTCGACAGGGTAAAGGACTATGGCTACACCTTC,many,TRBV6-5,TRBD1,TRBJ1-2
CATSRGGGDEQYF,TGTGCCACCAGCAGAGGGGGCGGAGACGAGCAGTACTTC,many,TRBV15,NA,TRBJ2-7
CASSRRLRATYNSPLHF,TGTGCCAGCAGCCGAAGGCTGAGGGCAACCTATAATTCACCCCTCCACTTT,many,TRBV5-5,NA,TRBJ1-6
CSVRRGAAYEQYF,TGCAGCGTCCGCAGGGGAGCCGCCTACGAGCAGTACTTC,many,TRBV29-1,NA,TRBJ2-7
CSHLRGATDTQYF,TGCAGCCACCTAAGGGGGGCTACAGATACGCAGTATTTT,many,TRBV20-1,NA,TRBJ2-3
CASSRMGQPQHF,TGTGCCAGCAGCCGAATGGGACAGCCCCAGCATTTT,many,TRBV7-2,NA,TRBJ1-5
CASSQGMENYEQYF,TGCGCCAGCAGCCAAGGGATGGAGAACTACGAGCAGTACTTC,many,TRBV4-3,NA,TRBJ2-7
CASSGRRNTEAFF,TGTGCCAGCAGTGGTCGAAGGAACACTGAAGCTTTCTTT,many,TRBV12-3/TRBV12-4,NA,TRBJ1-1
CASSQRGTYEQYF,TGTGCCAGCAGCCAACGCGGGACCTACGAGCAGTACTTC,many,TRBV3-1,NA,TRBJ2-7
CAWSVVKEQFF,TGTGCCTGGAGTGTAGTAAAAGAGCAGTTCTTC,many,TRBV30,NA,TRBJ2-1
CASSPPGREVGEQFF,TGTGCCAGCTCACCACCGGGCCGCGAGGTAGGTGAGCAGTTCTTC,many,TRBV18,NA,TRBJ2-1
CASSPDPRYEAFF,TGTGCCAGCAGTCCCGATCCTCGGTATGAAGCTTTCTTT,many,TRBV12-3/TRBV12-4,NA,TRBJ1-1
CSASASFGPGTGDTDTQYF,TGCAGTGCTAGCGCCTCATTCGGACCCGGGACAGGGGACACAGATACGCAGTATTTT,few,TRBV20-1,TRBD1,TRBJ2-3
CASSVSGPSPLHF,TGTGCCAGCAGCGTATCCGGGCCTTCACCCCTCCACTTT,many,TRBV7-2,NA,TRBJ1-6
CASSLRGDSYEQFF,TGCGCCAGCAGCCTTAGGGGGGATTCCTATGAGCAGTTCTTC,few,TRBV4-3,NA,TRBJ2-1
CASSLGRDIHTGELFF,TGTGCCAGCAGCTTAGGTCGGGACATACACACCGGGGAGCTGTTTTTT,NA,TRBV7-6,NA,TRBJ2-2
CASSSGRTAETQYF,TGTGCCAGCAGCTCCGGGAGGACGGCGGAGACCCAGTACTTC,many,TRBV5-6,TRBD2,TRBJ2-5
CASTGAGSGANVLTF,TGTGCCAGCACCGGGGCAGGGTCTGGGGCCAACGTCCTGACTTTC,many,TRBV12-3/TRBV12-4,NA,TRBJ2-6
CAICFRTSGSLSTDTQYF,TGTGCCATCTGTTTTAGGACTAGCGGGAGCCTCAGCACAGATACGCAGTATTTT,NA,TRBV12-3/TRBV12-4,TRBD2,TRBJ2-3
CSARAGASKTDTQYF,TGCAGTGCTAGAGCGGGGGCTAGTAAGACAGATACGCAGTATTTT,many,TRBV20-1,NA,TRBJ2-3
CAISYGRGSGDTQYF,TGTGCCATCAGTTACGGGCGAGGCTCGGGGGATACGCAGTATTTT,many,TRBV10-3,NA,TRBJ2-3
CASSPDRDTEAFF,TGCGCCAGCAGCCCGGACAGGGACACTGAAGCTTTCTTT,many,TRBV5-1,TRBD1,TRBJ1-1
CASSLGLADYF,TGTGCCAGCAGCTTAGGACTAGCGGATTACTTC,many,TRBV11-2,TRBD2,TRBJ2-7
CSARDLSGLAGGGLSTDTQYF,TGCAGTGCTAGAGATCTCTCCGGACTAGCGGGGGGCGGATTAAGCACAGATACGCAGTATTTT,NA,TRBV20-1,TRBD2,TRBJ2-3
CASSVGTGFQETQYF,TGTGCCAGCAGCGTAGGAACAGGTTTTCAAGAGACCCAGTACTTC,many,TRBV9,NA,TRBJ2-5